A selection of T cell receptor beta chains follows, all from one sample in a study of response to subunit inactivated influenza vaccine. Each CDR3 protein is one row after TCRdb ran MiXCR on the RT-PCR reads. The data show 860,000 or so distinct CDR3 sequences, 21% seen once. Sequencing used PBMCs from blood, obtained 4 to 6 days after vaccination. These receptors were collected from a man over 45 who received an inactivated influenza vaccine. CDR3s include the opening cysteine and the closing phenylalanine or tryptophan. A D gene is named only where the DNA matches it firmly. Clone size is not always given. Where it is, it says once, few, many or a class for expanded clones.

CDR3 protein: CASSLGGSLYEQYF; CDR3 DNA: TGTGCCAGCAGCTTAGGGGGTAGCCTCTACGAGCAGTACTTC; J gene: TRBJ2-7; V gene: TRBV11-2; D gene: .; clone size: many
CDR3 protein: CASSLLGTGDYGYTF; CDR3 DNA: TGTGCCAGCAGTTTATTGGGGACAGGGGACTATGGCTACACCTTC; J gene: TRBJ1-2; V gene: TRBV12-3/TRBV12-4; D gene: TRBD1; clone size: .
CDR3 protein: CASSQIDRVYEQFF; CDR3 DNA: TGCGCCAGCAGCCAAATTGACAGGGTCTATGAGCAGTTCTTC; J gene: TRBJ2-1; V gene: TRBV4-1; D gene: TRBD1; clone size: once
CDR3 protein: CASSYSASGYSCEQYF; CDR3 DNA: TGTGCCAGCAGTTACTCGGCCTCAGGGTACTCCTGCGAGCAGTACTTC; J gene: TRBJ2-7; V gene: TRBV6-5; D gene: .; clone size: .
CDR3 protein: CATSRDLKNTEAFF; CDR3 DNA: TGTGCCACCAGCAGAGATCTGAAGAACACTGAAGCTTTCTTT; J gene: TRBJ1-1; V gene: TRBV15; D gene: .; clone size: .
CDR3 protein: CASTDRTYEQYF; CDR3 DNA: TGTGCCAGTACTGACAGGACCTACGAGCAGTACTTC; J gene: TRBJ2-7; V gene: TRBV19; D gene: .; clone size: .
CDR3 protein: CASSLAGRGRLNEQFF; CDR3 DNA: TGCGCCAGCAGCTTGGCCGGTCGCGGGAGACTGAATGAGCAGTTCTTC; J gene: TRBJ2-1; V gene: TRBV5-1; D gene: TRBD2; clone size: few
CDR3 protein: CASRDRGNEQFF; CDR3 DNA: TGTGCCAGCAGGGACCGGGGCAATGAGCAGTTCTTC; J gene: TRBJ2-1; V gene: TRBV6-2/TRBV6-3; D gene: .; clone size: .
CDR3 protein: CSPPPRSGKNTGELFF; CDR3 DNA: TGCAGCCCCCCTCCAAGGAGCGGGAAGAACACCGGGGAGCTGTTTTTT; J gene: TRBJ2-2; V gene: TRBV29-1; D gene: TRBD2; clone size: .
CDR3 protein: CASSSPDSPTEYF; CDR3 DNA: TGCGCCAGCAGCTCCCCTGACTCCCCGACGGAGTATTTT; J gene: TRBJ2-3; V gene: TRBV5-1; D gene: .; clone size: few
CDR3 protein: CASSPPGGHEQYF; CDR3 DNA: TGTGCCAGCAGTCCCCCGGGGGGTCACGAGCAGTACTTC; J gene: TRBJ2-7; V gene: TRBV6-1; D gene: TRBD2; clone size: .
CDR3 protein: CASASRVAGANVLTF; CDR3 DNA: TGCGCCAGCGCAAGCAGGGTAGCTGGGGCCAACGTCCTGACTTTC; J gene: TRBJ2-6; V gene: TRBV5-1; D gene: .; clone size: few
CDR3 protein: CASSPAVGSGRAHNEQFF; CDR3 DNA: TGTGCCAGCTCACCAGCGGTTGGTAGCGGGAGGGCCCACAATGAGCAGTTCTTC; J gene: TRBJ2-1; V gene: TRBV18; D gene: TRBD2; clone size: few
CDR3 protein: CASSLLAGETDAASETQYF; CDR3 DNA: TGTGCCAGCAGCTTACTAGCGGGGGAAACAGATGCGGCCTCGGAGACCCAGTACTTC; J gene: TRBJ2-5; V gene: TRBV13; D gene: TRBD2; clone size: .
CDR3 protein: CSVRQGLTGELFF; CDR3 DNA: TGCAGCGTTAGACAGGGGCTCACCGGGGAGCTGTTTTTT; J gene: TRBJ2-2; V gene: TRBV29-1; D gene: TRBD1; clone size: .
CDR3 protein: CASSHTDGRQETQYF; CDR3 DNA: TGTGCCAGCAGCCATACGGACGGGCGGCAAGAGACCCAGTACTTC; J gene: TRBJ2-5; V gene: TRBV28; D gene: .; clone size: .